The 27 T cell receptor beta chains below were found in one sample sequenced in a study of T cells in tuberculosis. Regarding time point: new active TB diagnosis, blood taken before or within 7 days of starting treatment. Using immunoSEQ multiplex PCR, the repertoire was profiled, and TCRdb retains in-frame clones only, with some absent. Seen here are roughly 31,000 clones, around 86% observed once, and the top ten hold 4% to 6.5%. The material was PBMCs, obtained at tuberculosis diagnosis. These receptors came from an adult with tuberculosis.

A few counts support this clone. The genes are TRBV19 and TRBJ2-1; the match to TRBD2 covers 8 bases. Looked up from germline, CDR1 is LNHDA and CDR2 is SQIVND (reference sequence). The CDR3 length is 14 residues. Losses at the gene ends were 5 bases for V and 2 bases for J; bases not matched to a gene: 2. DNA for the CDR3: TGTGCCAGTAGTGAAGCGGGAGCCTACAATGAGCAGTTCTTC. Translation gives CASSEAGAYNEQFF.

The gene calls are TRBV5-1 and TRBJ2-7, with D perhaps matching TRBD2 (6 bases). Trimming took 4 bases from V and 6 from J, leaving 17 bases between them. The CDR3 extends over 14 amino acids. Germline V CDR1 and CDR2: SGHRS, YFSETQ. This chain's CDR3 is CASSALQGAGEQYF. DNA of the CDR3: TGCGCCAGCAGCGCACTCCAGGGAGCGGGCGAGCAGTACTTC.

In DNA form, the CDR3 reads TGTGCCAGCAGCTTCGACAGGTTGGGATATGGCTACACCTTC. It yields the protein CASSFDRLGYGYTF. V is TRBV7-2 and J is TRBJ1-2; possibly TRBD1 for D (6 bases). The germline V gene encodes CDR1 SGHTA and CDR2 FQGNSA. Trimming took off 3 bases at V and 5 bases at J, with 13 bases between the two ends. CDR3 length: 14 residues.

This clone has a single count. The genes are TRBV4-1 and TRBJ1-6, with 9 positions matching TRBD1. CDR3 length equals 17 residues. Trimming removed 4 bases from V and 4 bases from J; junction bases left unmatched: 8. Germline assignment: CDR1 MGHRA and CDR2 YSYEKL. This CDR3 reads CASSRADRGFYNSPLHF. The DNA of the CDR3 is TGCGCCAGCAGCCGCGCCGACAGGGGGTTTTATAATTCACCCCTCCACTTT.

CDR3 protein: CASSIGAGLSTDTQYF. The CDR3 DNA reads TGTGCCAGTAGTATTGGGGCAGGTCTTAGCACAGATACGCAGTATTTT. The V call is TRBV19, the J call TRBJ2-3; maybe TRBD1 (5 bases). There are 16 residues in the CDR3. Trimming left V 3 bases short and J 0 bases short, with 13 bases between. Looked up from germline, CDR1 is LNHDA and CDR2 is SQIVND (reference sequence).

The chain combines TRBV30 with TRBJ2-2; possible D gene TRBD2, 6 bases. The ends were cut back, 5 bases at V and 5 bases at J, with 18 bases in the middle. Germline values: CDR1 GTSNPN, CDR2 SVGIG (reference sequence). The CDR3 runs 15 residues. The CDR3 nucleotides are TGTGCCTGGTTTGGCATCCGGCGGGGAACCGGGGAGCTGTTTTTT. This codes for CAWFGIRRGTGELFF.

Regarding this clone: Other nucleotide sequences in the sample specify the same CDR3. The chain has TRBV27 and TRBJ1-3; D is possibly TRBD1 (5 bases). The germline V and J ends were trimmed by 1 base and 0 bases, with 10 bases remaining between them. The germline V gene encodes CDR1 MNHEY and CDR2 SMNVEV (reference sequence). There are 16 residues in the CDR3. The CDR3 loop reads CASSLYGTDSGNTIYF. The CDR3 coding sequence is TGTGCCAGCAGTTTATACGGGACTGACTCTGGAAACACCATATATTTT.

V is TRBV30 and J is TRBJ1-4, with 8 bases identical to TRBD1. J gave up 5 bases and V 2 bases, and 4 bases lay outside the gene matches. The CDR3 extends over 14 amino acids. Germline loops: CDR1 GTSNPN, CDR2 SVGIG (reference sequence). The CDR3 protein is CAWSKGQGNEKLFF. In DNA, the CDR3 is TGTGCCTGGAGTAAAGGACAGGGCAATGAAAAACTGTTTTTT. The complete variable domain, with remaining parts taken from reference TRBV30 and TRBJ1-4, reads SQTIHQWPATLVQPVGSPLSLECTVEGTSNPNLYWYRQAAGRGLQLLFYSVGIGQISSEVPQNLSASRPQDRQFILSSKKLLLSDSGFYLCAWSKGQGNEKLFFGSGTQLSVL.

V usage is TRBV12-5 and J usage is TRBJ1-1, with D uncertain. This CDR3 has 14 amino acids. Trimming took 1 base from V and 1 from J, leaving 7 bases between them. Germline V gene lookup returns CDR1 LGHNT and CDR2 FRNRAP. This CDR3 is CASGLAYTNTEAFF. The DNA for the CDR3 is TGTGCTAGTGGTTTGGCTTACACGAACACTGAAGCTTTCTTT.

This chain links TRBV29-1 with TRBJ2-4; maybe TRBD1 (5 bases). Germline loops: CDR1 SQVTM, CDR2 ANQGSEA. This CDR3 comprises 15 residues. Trimming removed 0 bases at V and 8 bases at J, with 17 bases between. The CDR3 coding sequence is TGCAGCGTTGAAGACAGGCAGGGCGTTATGGACATTCAGTACTTC. Protein sequence: CSVEDRQGVMDIQYF. The full variable domain, completed using reference TRBV29-1 and TRBJ2-4, is SAVISQKPSRDICQRGTSLTIQCQVDSQVTMMFWYRQQPGQSLTLIATANQGSEATYESGFVIDKFPISRPNLTFSTLTVSNMSPEDSSIYLCSVEDRQGVMDIQYFGAGTRLSVL.

The rearrangement joins TRBV2 to TRBJ2-4, with D perhaps matching TRBD1 (8 bases). Trimming shortened V by 4 bases and J by 9 bases, and 19 bases separated the two germline ends. From germline, CDR1 is SNHLY and CDR2 FYNNEI. There are 15 residues in the CDR3. CDR3 DNA: TGTGCCAGCAGTGCTACCGGACAGGGAGGGGGCATTCAGTACTTC. Protein sequence: CASSATGQGGGIQYF.

CDR3 DNA sequence: TGTGCCTGGCTCCCAGCGGGATGGTACAATGAGCAGTTCTTC. Translation: CAWLPAGWYNEQFF. The chain couples TRBV30 to TRBJ2-1, with 7 bases aligning to TRBD2. This CDR3 comprises 14 residues. V dropped 5 bases and J dropped 4; count of bases not matched to a gene: 8. Germline V gene data show CDR1 as GTSNPN and CDR2 as SVGIG (reference sequence). Looking up the rest from reference TRBV30 and TRBJ2-1 gives the full variable domain: SQTIHQWPATLVQPVGSPLSLECTVEGTSNPNLYWYRQAAGRGLQLLFYSVGIGQISSEVPQNLSASRPQDRQFILSSKKLLLSDSGFYLCAWLPAGWYNEQFFGPGTRLTVL.

V is TRBV10-3 and J is TRBJ1-1; D uncertain. V shed 4 bases and J shed 4 bases, with 16 bases lying between them. The CDR3 extends over 15 amino acids. Germline V CDR1 and CDR2: ENHRY, SYGVKD. CDR3 nucleotide sequence: TGTGCCATCAGTGGCGGGGAGGTATCGAGCACTGAAGCTTTCTTT. Residues: CAISGGEVSSTEAFF.

The chain recombines TRBV28 with TRBJ2-7; TRBD2 might be the D (5 bases). V was clipped by 3 bases and J by 0 bases, with 9 bases between them. Germline V gene lookup returns CDR1 MDHEN and CDR2 SYDVKM. The CDR3 extends over 14 amino acids. The CDR3 region is CASSFEGASYEQYF. CDR3 in DNA: TGTGCCAGCAGTTTCGAGGGCGCCTCCTACGAGCAGTACTTC.

This chain links TRBV11-1 with TRBJ1-1; maybe TRBD1 (5 bases). CDR1 and CDR2 (germline): SGHAT, FQDESV (reference sequence). Trimming shortened V by 7 bases and J by 4 bases, and 19 bases separated the two germline ends. This CDR3 comprises 15 residues. CDR3 nucleotides: TGTGCCAGCACCCCCCGCAAGGGACTGGGCACTGAAGCTTTCTTT. This sequence encodes CASTPRKGLGTEAFF.

The CDR3 sequence: CAIRAGTGSSGANVLTF. CDR3 DNA: TGTGCCATCAGAGCCGGGACAGGGTCCTCTGGGGCCAACGTCCTGACTTTC. The chain employs TRBV10-3 and TRBJ2-6, with TRBD1 matching over 9 bases. With 6 bases clipped from V and 0 bases from J, the junction kept 6 bases outside the gene matches. The CDR3 is made up of 17 amino acids. Germline V CDR1 and CDR2: ENHRY, SYGVKD.

The chain has TRBV5-1 and TRBJ1-2, with TRBD1 identical over 8 bases. Germline trimming cut 0 bases from V and 7 bases from J; bases unmatched to any gene: 11. Germline V lookup: CDR1 SGHRS, CDR2 YFSETQ. This CDR3 spans 16 amino acids. As DNA, the CDR3 is TGCGCCAGCAGCTTGGCTGACAGGGGCCTACCCGGTGGCTACACCTTC. Its protein product is CASSLADRGLPGGYTF.

For the CDR3, the DNA is TGTGCCAGCCAATACAGGGGGTCTCAGCCCCAGCATTTT. It codes for CASQYRGSQPQHF. This sequence joins TRBV28 and TRBJ1-5, with TRBD1 matching 8 bases. This CDR3 comprises 13 residues. Germline V gene lookup returns CDR1 MDHEN and CDR2 SYDVKM. V trimming: 8 bases; J trimming: 6 bases; junction bases outside the gene matches: 6. Looking up the rest from reference TRBV28 and TRBJ1-5 gives the full variable domain: DVKVTQSSRYLVKRTGEKVFLECVQDMDHENMFWYRQDPGLGLRLIYFSYDVKMKEKGDIPEGYSVSREKKERFSLILESASTNQTSMYLCASQYRGSQPQHFGDGTRLSIL.

The chain couples TRBV4-1 to TRBJ2-5; D perhaps matches TRBD1 (5 bases). Germline V lookup: CDR1 MGHRA, CDR2 YSYEKL. CDR3 size: 15 residues. The V and J ends lost 4 bases and 5 bases respectively, with 17 bases between them. For the CDR3, the DNA is TGCGCCAGCAGCCCGGAGTGGGCGTCAGGGGAGACCCAGTACTTC. Translated: CASSPEWASGETQYF.

This clone was counted a few times. The chain is built from TRBV9 and TRBJ1-1, with 7 bases aligning to TRBD1. CDR3 length: 15 amino acids. V shed 5 bases and J 3 bases; nucleotides not matched to a gene: 10. CDR1 and CDR2 from the germline V gene are SGDLS and YYNGEE. The CDR3 is CASSEGAFLDTEAFF. In DNA form, the CDR3 reads TGTGCCAGCAGTGAGGGGGCGTTTTTGGACACTGAAGCTTTCTTT.

The chain employs TRBV20-1 and TRBJ1-2; D gene uncertain. CDR1 and CDR2 (germline): DFQATT, SNEGSKA (reference sequence). Deletions cut 3 bases from V and 8 bases from J, with 10 bases between. This CDR3 has 11 amino acids. This chain's CDR3 is CSASPGSGYTF. As DNA, the CDR3 is TGCAGTGCTAGCCCGGGATCCGGCTACACCTTC.

The chain combines TRBV7-2 with TRBJ2-5; D remains unclear. CDR3 length: 12 residues. Trimming cost V 2 bases and J 7 bases, with 8 bases left between them. Germline V gene lookup returns CDR1 SGHTA and CDR2 FQGNSA. The CDR3 DNA reads TGTGCCAGCAGCTTACCCACTGGGACCCAGTACTTC. This encodes CASSLPTGTQYF.

V gene TRBV18 combines with J gene TRBJ2-4, with D maybe TRBD2 (5 bases). The CDR3 length is 17 residues. V was pared by 3 bases and J by 2 bases, with 17 bases between. Germline CDR1 and CDR2: KGHSH and LQKENI. CDR3 sequence: CASSPLGPDGTKNIQYF. The CDR3 DNA reads TGTGCCAGCTCACCCCTCGGCCCTGACGGGACCAAAAACATTCAGTACTTC. Based on the CDR3 plus reference TRBV18 and TRBJ2-4, the full variable domain is NAGVMQNPRHLVRRRGQEARLRCSPMKGHSHVYWYRQLPEEGLKFMVYLQKENIIDESGMPKERFSAEFPKEGPSILRIQQVVRGDSAAYFCASSPLGPDGTKNIQYFGAGTRLSVL.

The CDR3 spells CASSSRLQRNNEQFF. The DNA for the CDR3 is TGTGCCAGCAGCAGCAGACTCCAACGCAACAATGAGCAGTTCTTC. The rearrangement links TRBV7-9 to TRBJ2-1; D remains unclear. V dropped 5 bases and J dropped 5 bases, with 16 bases sitting between them. Germline V gene lookup returns CDR1 SEHNR and CDR2 FQNEAQ (reference sequence). The CDR3 is 15 residues long.

This sequence joins TRBV19 and TRBJ2-1, with 8 bases matching TRBD2. Germline loops: CDR1 LNHDA, CDR2 SQIVND (reference sequence). Trimming at V came to 3 bases and at J to 9 bases, leaving 7 bases not matched to a gene. The CDR3 consists of 14 residues. CDR3 nucleotides: TGTGCCAGTAGTATGACTAGCGTAGCTGGTGAGCAGTTCTTC. It encodes CASSMTSVAGEQFF.

V usage is TRBV10-1 and J usage is TRBJ1-1; 7 bases line up with TRBD1. The germline CDR1 and CDR2 sequences are WNHNN and SYGVQD (reference sequence). This CDR3 has 12 amino acids. Losses at the gene ends were 0 bases for V and 11 bases for J; bases not matched to a gene: 3. In DNA, the CDR3 is TGCGCCAGCAGTGAGTCACAGGGGAGTGCTTTCTTT. Translated: CASSESQGSAFF.

This clone has a single count. The genes are TRBV5-1 and TRBJ2-7, with D unresolved. Germline CDR1 SGHRS, CDR2 YFSETQ. CDR3 length equals 12 residues. Trimming stripped 0 bases from V and 3 bases from J, with 4 bases between. The CDR3 nucleotides are TGCGCCAGCAGCTTGGACTACTACGAGCAGTACTTC. Translated: CASSLDYYEQYF.